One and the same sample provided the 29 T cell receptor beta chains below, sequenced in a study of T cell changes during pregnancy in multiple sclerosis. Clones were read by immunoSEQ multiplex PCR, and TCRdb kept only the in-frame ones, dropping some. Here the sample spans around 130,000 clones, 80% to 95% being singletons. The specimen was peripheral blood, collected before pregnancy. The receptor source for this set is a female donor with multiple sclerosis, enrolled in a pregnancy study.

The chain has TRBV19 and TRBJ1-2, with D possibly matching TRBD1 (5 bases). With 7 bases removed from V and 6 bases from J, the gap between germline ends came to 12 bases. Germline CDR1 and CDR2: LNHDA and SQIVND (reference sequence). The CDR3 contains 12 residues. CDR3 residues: CASTQPGDGYTF. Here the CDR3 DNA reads TGTGCCAGTACTCAGCCGGGGGATGGCTACACCTTC.

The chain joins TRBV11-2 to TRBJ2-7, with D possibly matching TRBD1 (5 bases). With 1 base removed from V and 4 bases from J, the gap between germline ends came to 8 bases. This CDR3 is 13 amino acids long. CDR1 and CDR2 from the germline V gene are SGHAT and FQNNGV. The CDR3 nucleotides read TGTGCCAGCAGCTTAGGGGGCGTTTACGAGCAGTACTTC. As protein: CASSLGGVYEQYF.

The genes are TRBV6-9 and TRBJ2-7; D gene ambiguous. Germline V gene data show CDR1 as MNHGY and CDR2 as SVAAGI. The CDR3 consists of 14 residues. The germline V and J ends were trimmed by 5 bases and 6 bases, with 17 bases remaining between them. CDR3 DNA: TGTGCCAGCAGTACCTCTAGGTGGAGTCTCGAGCAGTACTTC. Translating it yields CASSTSRWSLEQYF.

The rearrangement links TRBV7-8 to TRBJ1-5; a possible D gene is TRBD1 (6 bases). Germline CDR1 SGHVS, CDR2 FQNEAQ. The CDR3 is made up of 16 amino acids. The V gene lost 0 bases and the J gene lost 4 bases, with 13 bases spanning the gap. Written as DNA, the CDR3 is TGTGCCAGCAGCTTAGCGGCAGGGGTAGGAAATCAGCCCCAGCATTTT. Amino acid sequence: CASSLAAGVGNQPQHF.

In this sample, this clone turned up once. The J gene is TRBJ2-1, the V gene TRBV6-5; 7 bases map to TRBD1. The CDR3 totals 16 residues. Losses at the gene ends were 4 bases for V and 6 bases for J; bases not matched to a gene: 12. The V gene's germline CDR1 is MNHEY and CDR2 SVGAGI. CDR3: CASSSRGQVNPNEQFF. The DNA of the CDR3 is TGTGCCAGCAGTTCCCGAGGACAGGTCAACCCCAATGAGCAGTTCTTC.

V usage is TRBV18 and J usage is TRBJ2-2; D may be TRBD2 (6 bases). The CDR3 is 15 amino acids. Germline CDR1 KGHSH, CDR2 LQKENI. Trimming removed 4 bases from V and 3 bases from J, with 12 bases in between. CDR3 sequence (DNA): TGTGCCAGCTCACTTAAGGCGGGATACACCGGGGAGCTGTTTTTT. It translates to CASSLKAGYTGELFF.

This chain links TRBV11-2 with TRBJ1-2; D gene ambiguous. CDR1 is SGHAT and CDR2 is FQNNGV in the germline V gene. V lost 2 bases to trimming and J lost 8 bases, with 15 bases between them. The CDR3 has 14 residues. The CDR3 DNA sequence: TGTGCCAGCAGCTTAAGGCTAGGAGAGGGAGGCTACACCTTC. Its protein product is CASSLRLGEGGYTF.

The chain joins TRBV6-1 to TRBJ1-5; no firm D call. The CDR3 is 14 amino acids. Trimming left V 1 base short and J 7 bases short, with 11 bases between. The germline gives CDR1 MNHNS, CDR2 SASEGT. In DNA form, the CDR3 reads TGTGCCAGCAGTGAAGGGTGGAGTGTCCAGCCCCAGCATTTT. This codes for CASSEGWSVQPQHF.

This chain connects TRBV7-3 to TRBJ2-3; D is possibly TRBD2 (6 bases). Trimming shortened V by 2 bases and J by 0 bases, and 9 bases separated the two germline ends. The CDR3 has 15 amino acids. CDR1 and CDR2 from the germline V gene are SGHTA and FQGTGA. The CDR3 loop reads CASSLGGVSTDTQYF. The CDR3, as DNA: TGTGCCAGCAGCTTAGGCGGGGTCAGCACAGATACGCAGTATTTT.

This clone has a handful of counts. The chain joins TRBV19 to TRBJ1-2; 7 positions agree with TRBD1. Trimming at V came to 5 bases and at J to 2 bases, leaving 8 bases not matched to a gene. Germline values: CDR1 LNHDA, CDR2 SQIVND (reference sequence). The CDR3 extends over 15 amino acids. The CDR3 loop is CASSSKQGSNYGYTF. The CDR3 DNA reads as TGTGCCAGTAGTTCTAAACAGGGGTCGAACTATGGCTACACCTTC.

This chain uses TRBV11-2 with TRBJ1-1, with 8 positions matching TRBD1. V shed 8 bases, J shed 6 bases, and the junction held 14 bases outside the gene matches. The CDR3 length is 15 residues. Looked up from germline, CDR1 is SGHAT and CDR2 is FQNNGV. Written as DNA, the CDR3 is TGTGCCAGCGACCGGTCGGCAGGGGGCTACGCTGAAGCTTTCTTT. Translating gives CASDRSAGGYAEAFF.

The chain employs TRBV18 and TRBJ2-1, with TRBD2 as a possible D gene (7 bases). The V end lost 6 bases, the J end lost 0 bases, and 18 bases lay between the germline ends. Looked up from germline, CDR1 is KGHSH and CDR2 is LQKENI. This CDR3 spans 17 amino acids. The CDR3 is CASSEWGGQSSYNEQFF. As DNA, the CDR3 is TGTGCCAGCTCTGAGTGGGGGGGCCAGAGCTCCTACAATGAGCAGTTCTTC.

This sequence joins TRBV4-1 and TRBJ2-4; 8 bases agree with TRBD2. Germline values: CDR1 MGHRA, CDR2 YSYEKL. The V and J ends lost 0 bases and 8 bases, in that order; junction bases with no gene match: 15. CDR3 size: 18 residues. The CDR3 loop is CASSQEAGLVNPVDIQYF. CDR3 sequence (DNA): TGCGCCAGCAGCCAAGAGGCGGGACTAGTAAATCCCGTCGACATTCAGTACTTC.

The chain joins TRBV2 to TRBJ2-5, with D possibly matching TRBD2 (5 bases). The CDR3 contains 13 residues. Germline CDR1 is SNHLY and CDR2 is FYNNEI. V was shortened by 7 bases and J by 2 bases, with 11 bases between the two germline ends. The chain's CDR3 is CASMRRSQETQYF. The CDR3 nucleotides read TGTGCCAGCATGAGGAGGAGTCAAGAGACCCAGTACTTC.

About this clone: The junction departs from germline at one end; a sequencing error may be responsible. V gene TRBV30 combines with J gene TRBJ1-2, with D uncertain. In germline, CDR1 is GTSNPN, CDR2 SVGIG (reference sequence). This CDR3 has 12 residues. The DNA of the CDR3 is TGTGCCTGGAGTGCCAGGTCCTATGGCCACACCTTC. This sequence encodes CAWSARSYGHTF.

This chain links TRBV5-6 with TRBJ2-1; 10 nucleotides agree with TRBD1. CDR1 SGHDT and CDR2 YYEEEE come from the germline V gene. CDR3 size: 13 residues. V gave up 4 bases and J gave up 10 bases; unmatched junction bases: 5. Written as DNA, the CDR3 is TGTGCCAGCAGCAGCGGGACAGGGGCAGAGCAGTTCTTC. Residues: CASSSGTGAEQFF.

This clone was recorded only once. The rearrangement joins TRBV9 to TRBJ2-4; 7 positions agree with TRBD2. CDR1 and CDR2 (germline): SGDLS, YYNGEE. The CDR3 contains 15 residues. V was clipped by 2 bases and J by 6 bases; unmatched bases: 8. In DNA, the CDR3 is TGTGCCAGCAGCGTCGGACTAGAGCTGGGAAACATTCAGTACTTC. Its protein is CASSVGLELGNIQYF.

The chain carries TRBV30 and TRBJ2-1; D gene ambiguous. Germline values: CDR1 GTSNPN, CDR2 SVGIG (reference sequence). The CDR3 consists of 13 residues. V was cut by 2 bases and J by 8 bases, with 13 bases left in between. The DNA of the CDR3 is TGTGCCTGGAGTAAGCGACGGTTGGATGAGCAGTTCTTC. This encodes CAWSKRRLDEQFF.

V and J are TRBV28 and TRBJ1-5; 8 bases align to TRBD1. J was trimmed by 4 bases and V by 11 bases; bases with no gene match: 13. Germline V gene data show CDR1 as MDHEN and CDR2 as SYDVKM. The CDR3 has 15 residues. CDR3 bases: TGTGCCGCGGAGTACGGACAGGGCGTTAATCAGCCCCAGCATTTT. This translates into CAAEYGQGVNQPQHF.

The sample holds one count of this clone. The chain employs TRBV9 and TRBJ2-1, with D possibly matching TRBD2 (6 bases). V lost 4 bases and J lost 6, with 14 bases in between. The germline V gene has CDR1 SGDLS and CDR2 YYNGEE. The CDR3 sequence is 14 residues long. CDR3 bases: TGTGCCAGCAGCCCCCAGGTGGGGGGCAATGAGCAGTTCTTC. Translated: CASSPQVGGNEQFF. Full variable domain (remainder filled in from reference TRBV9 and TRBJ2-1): DSGVTQTPKHLITATGQRVTLRCSPRSGDLSVYWYQQSLDQGLQFLIQYYNGEERAKGNILERFSAQQFPDLHSELNLSSLELGDSALYFCASSPQVGGNEQFFGPGTRLTVL.

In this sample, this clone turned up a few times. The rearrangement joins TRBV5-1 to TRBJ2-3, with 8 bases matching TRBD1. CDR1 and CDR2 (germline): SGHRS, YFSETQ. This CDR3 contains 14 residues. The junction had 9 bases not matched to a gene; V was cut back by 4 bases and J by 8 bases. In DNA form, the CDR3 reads TGCGCCAGCAGCGCAGACGGGACAGGCAGTACGCAGTATTTT. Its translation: CASSADGTGSTQYF.

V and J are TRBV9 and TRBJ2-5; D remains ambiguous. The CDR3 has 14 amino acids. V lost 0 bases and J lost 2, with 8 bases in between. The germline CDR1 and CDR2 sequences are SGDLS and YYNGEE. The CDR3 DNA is TGTGCCAGCAGCGTAGGACTGCAACAAGAGACCCAGTACTTC. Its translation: CASSVGLQQETQYF.

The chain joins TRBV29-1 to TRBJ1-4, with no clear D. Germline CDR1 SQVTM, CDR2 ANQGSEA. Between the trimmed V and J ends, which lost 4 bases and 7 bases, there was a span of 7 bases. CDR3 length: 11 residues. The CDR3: CSVAAVEKLFF. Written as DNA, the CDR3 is TGCAGCGTTGCTGCAGTTGAAAAACTGTTTTTT.

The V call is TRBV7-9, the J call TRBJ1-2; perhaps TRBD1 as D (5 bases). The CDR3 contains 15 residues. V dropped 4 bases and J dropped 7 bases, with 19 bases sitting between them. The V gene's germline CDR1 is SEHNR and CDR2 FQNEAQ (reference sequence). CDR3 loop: CASSWDQGYPRGYTF. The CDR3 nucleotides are TGTGCCAGCAGCTGGGATCAGGGATATCCGCGTGGCTACACCTTC.

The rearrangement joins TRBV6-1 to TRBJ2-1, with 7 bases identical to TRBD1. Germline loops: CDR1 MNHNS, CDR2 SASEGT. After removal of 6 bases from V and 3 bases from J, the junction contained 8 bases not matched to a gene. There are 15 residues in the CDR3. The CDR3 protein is CASSSHRGNYNEQFF. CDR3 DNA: TGTGCCAGCAGCTCCCACAGGGGAAACTACAATGAGCAGTTCTTC.

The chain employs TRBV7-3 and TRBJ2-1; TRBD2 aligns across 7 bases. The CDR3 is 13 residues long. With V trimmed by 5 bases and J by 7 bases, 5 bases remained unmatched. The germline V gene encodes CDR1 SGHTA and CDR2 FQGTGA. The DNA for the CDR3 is TGTGCCAGCAGCCTGTGGGGGGGGAATGAGCAGTTCTTC. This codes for CASSLWGGNEQFF.

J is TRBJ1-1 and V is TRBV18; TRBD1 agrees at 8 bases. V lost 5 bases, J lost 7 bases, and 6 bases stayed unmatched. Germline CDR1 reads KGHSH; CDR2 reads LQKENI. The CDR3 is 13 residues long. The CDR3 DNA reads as TGTGCCAGCTCAACAACAGACAGGGGTGAAGCTTTCTTT. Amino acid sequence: CASSTTDRGEAFF.

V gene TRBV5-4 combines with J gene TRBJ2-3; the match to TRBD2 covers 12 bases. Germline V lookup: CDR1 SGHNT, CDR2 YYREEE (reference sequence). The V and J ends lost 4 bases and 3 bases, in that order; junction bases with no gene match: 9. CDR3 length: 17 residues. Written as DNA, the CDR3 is TGTGCCAGCAGCGCCCCCGGACTAGCGGGACTGACAGATACGCAGTATTTT. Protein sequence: CASSAPGLAGLTDTQYF.

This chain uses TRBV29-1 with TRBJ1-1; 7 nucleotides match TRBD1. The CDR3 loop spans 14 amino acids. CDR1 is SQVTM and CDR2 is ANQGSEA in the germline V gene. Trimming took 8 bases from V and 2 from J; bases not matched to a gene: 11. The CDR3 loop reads CSPRQGLHNTEAFF. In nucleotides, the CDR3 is TGCAGCCCCCGACAGGGATTACACAACACTGAAGCTTTCTTT.